Below, 9 T cell receptor beta chains from the same sample are listed, as sequenced in a study of Graves' ophthalmopathy and Graves' hyperthyroidism. RNA transcripts provided the template for amplifying TCR beta CDR3 regions. HTBI primers were used in a first-round RT-PCR, which preceded a second-round multiplex PCR. One entry per CDR3 protein, called by TCRdb with MiXCR from the multiplex PCR reads. The data show about 620,000 distinct CDR3 sequences, about a fifth seen once. Source material: peripheral blood. These receptors were taken from a woman aged 18-35 years with stable Graves' hyperthyroidism. Some clones in this sample may be carry-over from other donors' samples.

As for this clonotype: A much larger clone lies one base from this, so it may be a read error. The CDR3 carries no conserved terminal phenylalanine or tryptophan, so it likely arises from a read error. The chain recombines TRBV6-1 with TRBJ1-5; no firm D call. CDR1 and CDR2 (germline): MNHNS, SASEGT. Trimming shortened V by 1 base and J by 5 bases, and 6 bases separated the two germline ends. CDR3 length: 13 amino acids. The CDR3 region is CASSEGNYQPQHV. The CDR3 DNA reads TGTGCCAGCAGTGAAGGAAACTATCAGCCCCAGCATGTT.

This clonotype was detected ten times or more. The chain employs TRBV7-2 and TRBJ2-2, with 7 bases that match TRBD2. V dropped 5 bases and J dropped 7; count of bases not matched to a gene: 10. The length of the CDR3 is 15 residues. The germline CDR1 and CDR2 sequences are SGHTA and FQGNSA. The CDR3 loop reads CASSRTGTNYGELFF. CDR3 nucleotides: TGTGCCAGCAGCCGCACCGGGACTAATTACGGGGAGCTGTTTTTT.

The rearrangement joins TRBV6-1 to TRBJ1-1, with D possibly being TRBD1 (5 bases). The CDR3 length is 14 residues. V was pared by 10 bases and J by 0 bases, with 15 bases between. Germline lookup yields CDR1 MNHNS and CDR2 SASEGT. The CDR3 DNA reads as TGTGCCAACCCTTCTACAGGTTTGAACACTGAAGCTTTCTTT. The encoded protein is CANPSTGLNTEAFF.

Many counts were recorded for this clonotype. The chain couples TRBV7-6 to TRBJ1-3, with 8 bases matching TRBD1. With 5 bases clipped from V and 4 bases from J, the junction kept 7 bases outside the gene matches. Germline CDR1 reads SGHVS; CDR2 reads FNYEAQ. The CDR3 is 15 residues long. CDR3 DNA: TGTGCCAGCAGCCCATGGGACAGGTCGGGAAACACCATATATTTT. Encoded protein: CASSPWDRSGNTIYF.

This clonotype appeared a few times. The genes are TRBV19 and TRBJ2-2; the match to TRBD2 covers 13 bases. V gave up 8 bases and J gave up 1 base; unmatched junction bases: 1. This CDR3 comprises 15 residues. Germline V lookup: CDR1 LNHDA, CDR2 SQIVND (reference sequence). The CDR3 loop reads CASGTSGENTGELFF. CDR3 bases: TGTGCCAGTGGGACTAGCGGGGAGAACACCGGGGAGCTGTTTTTT.

This chain connects TRBV30 to TRBJ1-6; tentatively, D is TRBD1 (5 bases). The CDR3 is 13 amino acids. The V gene's germline CDR1 is GTSNPN and CDR2 SVGIG (reference sequence). V lost 3 bases, J lost 8 bases, and 11 bases lay in between. The DNA for the CDR3 is TGTGCCTGGAGGGGGCCGGGGGATTCACCCCTCCACTTT. This gives the protein CAWRGPGDSPLHF.

A remark on this clonotype: Since no conserved phenylalanine or tryptophan closes the CDR3, a read error is the likely cause. This chain links TRBV12-3 or TRBV12-4 with TRBJ1-2; weak D call: TRBD1 (6 bases). The CDR3 is made up of 14 amino acids. Trimming took 4 bases from V and 4 from J, leaving 13 bases between them. CDR3 in DNA: TGTGCCAGCAGTTCAAAAACAGGGAGCTATGGCTACACCGTC. Translating gives CASSSKTGSYGYTV.

This clonotype was picked up many times. The chain employs TRBV6-2 or TRBV6-3 and TRBJ2-2; maybe TRBD1 (7 bases). The CDR3 extends over 15 amino acids. CDR1 and CDR2 (germline): MNHEY, SVGEGT. V lost 5 bases, J lost 4 bases, and 14 bases lay in between. CDR3 in amino acids: CASSLSGGPTGELFF. CDR3 sequence (DNA): TGTGCCAGCAGTCTATCAGGGGGGCCCACCGGGGAGCTGTTTTTT.

This clonotype was observed many times. V gene TRBV20-1 combines with J gene TRBJ1-1; 7 bases align to TRBD1. This CDR3 has 15 residues. The junction had 11 bases not matched to a gene; V was cut back by 3 bases and J by 4 bases. Germline CDR1 DFQATT, CDR2 SNEGSKA (reference sequence). CDR3 sequence: CSASLPRQGGTEAFF. CDR3 bases: TGCAGTGCTAGTTTACCCAGGCAGGGGGGCACTGAAGCTTTCTTT.